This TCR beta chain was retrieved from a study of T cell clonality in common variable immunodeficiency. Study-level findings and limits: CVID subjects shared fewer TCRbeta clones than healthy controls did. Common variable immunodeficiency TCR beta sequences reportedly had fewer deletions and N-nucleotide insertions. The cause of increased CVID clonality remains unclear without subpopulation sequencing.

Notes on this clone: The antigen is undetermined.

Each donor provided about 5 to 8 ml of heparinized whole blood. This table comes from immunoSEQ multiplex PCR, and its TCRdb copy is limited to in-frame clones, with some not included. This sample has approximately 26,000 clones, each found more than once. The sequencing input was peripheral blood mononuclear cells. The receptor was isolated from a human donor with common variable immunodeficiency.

The sequenced part of the CDR3 DNA is TGTGCCAGTAGTATAGGCAGCGGGAATCAGCCC. This sequence encodes CASSIGSGNQP. The whole CDR3 sequence is CASSIGSGNQPQHF. The chain employs TRBV19 and TRBJ1-5; D uncertain. The read gets to within 3 residues of the CDR3 end, and the germline J gene fills in the rest. With 1 base removed from V and 4 bases from J, the gap between germline ends came to 8 bases. There are 14 residues in the CDR3. CDR1 LNHDA and CDR2 SQIVND come from the germline V gene (reference sequence).